Listed here is a single T cell receptor (beta chain). Original methodology: Amplification with reference gene primers provided the estimates of nucleated cell counts. Profiled with immunoSEQ multiplex PCR; TCRdb holds only in-frame clones, not every one. The D gene and trimming were derived from the DNA, and the V and J assignments and clone size from that table. The sample lists about 200,000 clones; under 90% were seen once. The sample is drawn from a study of blood T cell repertoires in COVID-19. Turning to the study itself: COVID-19 samples, acute and convalescent, were from the United States, Italy and Spain. Sources were T cells, B-cell-depleted T cells, or PBMCs; the material itself was cDNA or gDNA.

The sequence was collected from a woman in her thirties or forties with active or convalescent COVID-19. Sample: peripheral blood.

Written as DNA, the CDR3 is TGTGCCAGCAGTTCCATCGGGACTAGCGGGGCGAATGAGCAGTTCTTC. It yields the protein CASSSIGTSGANEQFF. This chain uses TRBV6-5 with TRBJ2-1; 13 positions agree with TRBD2. This CDR3 has 16 residues. Germline V gene data show CDR1 as MNHEY and CDR2 as SVGAGI. The junction had 7 bases not matched to a gene; V was cut back by 4 bases and J by 7 bases.